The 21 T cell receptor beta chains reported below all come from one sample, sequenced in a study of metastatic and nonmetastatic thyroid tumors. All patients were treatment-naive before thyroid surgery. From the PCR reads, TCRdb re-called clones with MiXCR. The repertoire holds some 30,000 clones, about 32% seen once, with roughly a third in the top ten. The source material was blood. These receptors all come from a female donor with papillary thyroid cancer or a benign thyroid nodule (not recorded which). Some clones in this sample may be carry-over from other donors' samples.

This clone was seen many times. CDR3 residues: CSVQPGDTEAFF. CDR3 sequence (DNA): TGCAGCGTGCAACCTGGGGACACTGAAGCTTTCTTT. V usage is TRBV29-1 and J usage is TRBJ1-1; no definite D call. V lost 6 bases to trimming and J lost 3 bases, with 11 bases between them. The CDR3 covers 12 residues. Germline V gives CDR1 SQVTM, CDR2 ANQGSEA. The whole variable domain, remainder taken from reference TRBV29-1 and TRBJ1-1, is SAVISQKPSRDICQRGTSLTIQCQVDSQVTMMFWYRQQPGQSLTLIATANQGSEATYESGFVIDKFPISRPNLTFSTLTVSNMSPEDSSIYLCSVQPGDTEAFFGQGTRLTVV.

CDR3: CASSHPAKETQYF. CDR3 nucleotide sequence: TGTGCCAGCAGCCACCCAGCGAAAGAGACCCAGTACTTC. The rearrangement uses TRBV5-4 and TRBJ2-5, with D unresolved. Germline V gives CDR1 SGHNT, CDR2 YYREEE (reference sequence). This CDR3 has 13 amino acids. With 4 bases removed from V and 3 bases from J, the gap between germline ends came to 10 bases.

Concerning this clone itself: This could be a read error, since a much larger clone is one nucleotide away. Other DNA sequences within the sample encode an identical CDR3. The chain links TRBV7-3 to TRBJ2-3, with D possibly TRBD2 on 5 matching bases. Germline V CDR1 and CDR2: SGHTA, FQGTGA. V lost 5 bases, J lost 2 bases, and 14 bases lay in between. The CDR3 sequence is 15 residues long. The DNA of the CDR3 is TGTGCCAGCAGCATAGCAGGAGGTGCCACAGATACGCAGTATTTT. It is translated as CASSIAGGATDTQYF. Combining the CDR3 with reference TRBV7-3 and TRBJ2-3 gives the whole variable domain GAGVSQTPSNKVTEKGKYVELRCDPISGHTALYWYRQSLGQGPEFLIYFQGTGAADDSGLPNDRFFAVRPEGSVSTLKIQRTERGDSAVYLCASSIAGGATDTQYFGPGTRLTVL.

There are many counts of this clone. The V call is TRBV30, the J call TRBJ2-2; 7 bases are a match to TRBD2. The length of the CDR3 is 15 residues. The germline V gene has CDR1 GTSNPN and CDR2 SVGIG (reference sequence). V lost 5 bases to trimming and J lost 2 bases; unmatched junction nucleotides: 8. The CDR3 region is CAWAEGGSNTGELFF. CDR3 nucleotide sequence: TGTGCCTGGGCCGAAGGCGGGAGCAACACCGGGGAGCTGTTTTTT.

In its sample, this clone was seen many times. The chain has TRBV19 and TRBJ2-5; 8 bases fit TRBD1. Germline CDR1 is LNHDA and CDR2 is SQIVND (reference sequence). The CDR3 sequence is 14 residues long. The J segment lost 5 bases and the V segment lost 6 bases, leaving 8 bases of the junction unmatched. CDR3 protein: CASSDWTGRETQYF. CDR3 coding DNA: TGTGCCAGTAGCGACTGGACAGGGCGGGAGACCCAGTACTTC. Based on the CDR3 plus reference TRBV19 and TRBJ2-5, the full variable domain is DGGITQSPKYLFRKEGQNVTLSCEQNLNHDAMYWYRQDPGQGLRLIYYSQIVNDFQKGDIAEGYSVSREKKESFPLTVTSAQKNPTAFYLCASSDWTGRETQYFGPGTRLLVL.

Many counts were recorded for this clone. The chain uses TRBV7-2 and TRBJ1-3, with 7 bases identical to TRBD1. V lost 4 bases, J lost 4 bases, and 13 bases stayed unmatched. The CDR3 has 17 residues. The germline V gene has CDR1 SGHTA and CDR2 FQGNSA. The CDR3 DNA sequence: TGTGCCAGCAGCTCAACCTTTGGGACAGAAGTCGGAAACACCATATATTTT. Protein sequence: CASSSTFGTEVGNTIYF.

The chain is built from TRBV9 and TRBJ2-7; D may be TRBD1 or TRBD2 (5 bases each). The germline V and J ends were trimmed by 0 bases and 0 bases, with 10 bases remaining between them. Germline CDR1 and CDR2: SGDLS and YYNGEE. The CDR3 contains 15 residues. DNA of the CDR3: TGTGCCAGCAGCGTAGGAGGGGCGGCCTCCTACGAGCAGTACTTC. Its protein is CASSVGGAASYEQYF.

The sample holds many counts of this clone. The CDR3, as DNA: TGTGCCAGCAGCCAAGATAGTGGGGGCAATCAGCCCCAGCATTTT. As protein: CASSQDSGGNQPQHF. The rearrangement joins TRBV4-2 to TRBJ1-5; D unclear. Trimming removed 0 bases at V and 2 bases at J, with 8 bases between. The CDR3 has 15 residues. Germline assignment: CDR1 LGHNA and CDR2 YNFKEQ.

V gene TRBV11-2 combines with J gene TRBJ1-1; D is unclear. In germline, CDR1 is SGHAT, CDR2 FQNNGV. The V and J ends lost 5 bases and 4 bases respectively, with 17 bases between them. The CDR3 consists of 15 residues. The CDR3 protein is CASSHTVTWGTEAFF. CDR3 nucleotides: TGTGCCAGCAGCCACACGGTCACCTGGGGCACTGAAGCTTTCTTT.

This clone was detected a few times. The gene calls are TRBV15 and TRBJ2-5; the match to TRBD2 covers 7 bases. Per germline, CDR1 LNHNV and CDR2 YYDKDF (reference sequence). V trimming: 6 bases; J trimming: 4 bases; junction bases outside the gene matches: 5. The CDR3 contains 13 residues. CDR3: CATSIIAGETQYF. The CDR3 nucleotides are TGTGCCACCAGTATAATAGCGGGAGAGACCCAGTACTTC.

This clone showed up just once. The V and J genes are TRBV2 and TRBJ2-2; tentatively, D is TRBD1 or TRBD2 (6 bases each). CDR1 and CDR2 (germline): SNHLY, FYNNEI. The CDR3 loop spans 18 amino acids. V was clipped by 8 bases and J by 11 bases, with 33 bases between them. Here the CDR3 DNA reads TGTGCCAGCGGACCAAGGGGGGACTGGAGAGCCGGCACCTGTGAGCTGTTTTTT. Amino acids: CASGPRGDWRAGTCELFF.

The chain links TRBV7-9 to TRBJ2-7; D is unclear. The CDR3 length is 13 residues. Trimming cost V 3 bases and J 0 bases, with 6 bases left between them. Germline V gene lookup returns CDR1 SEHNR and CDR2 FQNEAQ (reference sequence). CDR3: CASSFIPSYEQYF. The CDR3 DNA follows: TGTGCCAGCAGCTTCATCCCCTCCTACGAGCAGTACTTC.

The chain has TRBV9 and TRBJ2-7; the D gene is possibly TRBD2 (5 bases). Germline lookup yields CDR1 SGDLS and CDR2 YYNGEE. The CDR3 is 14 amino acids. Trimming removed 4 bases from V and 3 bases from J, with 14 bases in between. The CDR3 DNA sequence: TGTGCCAGCAGCCCTCGGACTGGTGACTACGAGCAGTACTTC. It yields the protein CASSPRTGDYEQYF.

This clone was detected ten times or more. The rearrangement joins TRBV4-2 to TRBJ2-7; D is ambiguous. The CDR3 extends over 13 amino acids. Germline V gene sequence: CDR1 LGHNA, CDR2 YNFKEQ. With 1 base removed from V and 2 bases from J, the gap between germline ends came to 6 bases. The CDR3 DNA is TGTGCCAGCAGCCAAGGCCGAGCCTACGAGCAGTACTTC. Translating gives CASSQGRAYEQYF.

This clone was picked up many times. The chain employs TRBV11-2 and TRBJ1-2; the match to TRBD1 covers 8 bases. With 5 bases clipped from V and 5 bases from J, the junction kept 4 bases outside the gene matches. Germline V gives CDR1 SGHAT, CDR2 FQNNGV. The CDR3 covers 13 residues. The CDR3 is CASSPDRAYGYTF. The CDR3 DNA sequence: TGTGCCAGCAGCCCGGACAGGGCTTATGGCTACACCTTC.

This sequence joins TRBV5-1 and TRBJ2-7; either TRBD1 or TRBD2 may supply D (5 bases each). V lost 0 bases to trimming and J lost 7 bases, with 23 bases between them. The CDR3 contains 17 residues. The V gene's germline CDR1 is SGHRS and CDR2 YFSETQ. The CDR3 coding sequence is TGCGCCAGCAGCTTGGCCAGGACCAGAGGGACCTTGGAGGAGCAGTACTTC. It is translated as CASSLARTRGTLEEQYF.

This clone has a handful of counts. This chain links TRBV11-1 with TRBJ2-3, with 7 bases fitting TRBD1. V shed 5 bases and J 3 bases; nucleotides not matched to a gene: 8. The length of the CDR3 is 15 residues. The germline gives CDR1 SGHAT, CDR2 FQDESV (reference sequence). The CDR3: CASSRQGTPTDTQYF. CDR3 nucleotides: TGTGCCAGCAGCCGACAGGGAACTCCTACAGATACGCAGTATTTT.

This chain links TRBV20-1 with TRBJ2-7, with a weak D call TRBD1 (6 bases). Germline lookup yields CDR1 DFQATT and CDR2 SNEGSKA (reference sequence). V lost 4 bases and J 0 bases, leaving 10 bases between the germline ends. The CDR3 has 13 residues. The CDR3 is CSATTGSSYEQYF. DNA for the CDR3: TGCAGTGCTACCACAGGGAGCTCCTACGAGCAGTACTTC.

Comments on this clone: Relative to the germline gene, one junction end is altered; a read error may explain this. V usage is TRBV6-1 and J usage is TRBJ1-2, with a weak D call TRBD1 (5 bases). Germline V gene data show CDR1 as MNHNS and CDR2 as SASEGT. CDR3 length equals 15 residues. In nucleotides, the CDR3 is TGTGCCAGCAGTCCCTGGACTGGGACCAGCTATGGGTACACCTTC. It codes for CASSPWTGTSYGYTF.

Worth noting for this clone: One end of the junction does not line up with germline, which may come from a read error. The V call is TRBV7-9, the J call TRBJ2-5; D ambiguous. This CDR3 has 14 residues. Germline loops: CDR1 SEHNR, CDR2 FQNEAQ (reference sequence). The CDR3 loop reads CASILEMGKETQYF. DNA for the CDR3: TGTGCCAGCATCTTAGAAATGGGAAAAGAGACCCAGTACTTC.

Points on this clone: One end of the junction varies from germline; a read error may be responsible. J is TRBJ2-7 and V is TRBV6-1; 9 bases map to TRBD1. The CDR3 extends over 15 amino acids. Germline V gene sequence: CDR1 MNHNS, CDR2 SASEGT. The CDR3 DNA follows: TGTGCCAGCTACGAACCGGGACAGGGCTACTACGAGCCGTACTTC. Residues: CASYEPGQGYYEPYF.